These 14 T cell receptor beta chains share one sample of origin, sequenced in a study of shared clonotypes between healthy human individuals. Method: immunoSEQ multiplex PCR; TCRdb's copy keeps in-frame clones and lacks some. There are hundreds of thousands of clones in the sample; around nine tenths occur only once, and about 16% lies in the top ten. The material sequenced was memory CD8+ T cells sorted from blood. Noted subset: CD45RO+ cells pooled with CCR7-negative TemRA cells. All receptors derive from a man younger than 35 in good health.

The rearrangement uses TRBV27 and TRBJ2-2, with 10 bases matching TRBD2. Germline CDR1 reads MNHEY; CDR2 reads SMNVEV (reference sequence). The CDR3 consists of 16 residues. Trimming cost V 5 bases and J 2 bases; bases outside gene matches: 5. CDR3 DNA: TGTGCCAGCAGTGGACTAGCGGATTTCAACACCGGGGAGCTGTTTTTT. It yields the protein CASSGLADFNTGELFF.

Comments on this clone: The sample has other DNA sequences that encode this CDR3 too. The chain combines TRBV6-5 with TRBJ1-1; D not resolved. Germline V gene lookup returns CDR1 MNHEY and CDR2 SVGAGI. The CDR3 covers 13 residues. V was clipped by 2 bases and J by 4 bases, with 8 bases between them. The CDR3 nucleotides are TGTGCCAGCAGTTACAGTGAGGGCACTGAAGCTTTCTTT. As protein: CASSYSEGTEAFF.

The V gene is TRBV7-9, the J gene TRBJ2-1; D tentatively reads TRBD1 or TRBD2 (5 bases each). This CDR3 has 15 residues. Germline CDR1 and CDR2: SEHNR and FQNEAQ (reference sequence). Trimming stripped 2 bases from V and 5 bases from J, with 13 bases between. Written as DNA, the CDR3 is TGTGCCAGCAGCTTATATCGTCAGGGAGACAATGAGCAGTTCTTC. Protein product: CASSLYRQGDNEQFF.

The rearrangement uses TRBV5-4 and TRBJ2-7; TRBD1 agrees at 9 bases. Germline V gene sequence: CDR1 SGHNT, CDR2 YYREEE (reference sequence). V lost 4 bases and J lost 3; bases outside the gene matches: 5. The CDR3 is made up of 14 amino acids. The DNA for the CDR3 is TGTGCCAGCAGCGAGGGACAGGGATTCTACGAGCAGTACTTC. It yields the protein CASSEGQGFYEQYF. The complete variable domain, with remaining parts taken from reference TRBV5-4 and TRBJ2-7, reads ETGVTQSPTHLIKTRGQQVTLRCSSQSGHNTVSWYQQALGQGPQFIFQYYREEENGRGNFPPRFSGLQFPNYSSELNVNALELDDSALYLCASSEGQGFYEQYFGPGTRLTVT.

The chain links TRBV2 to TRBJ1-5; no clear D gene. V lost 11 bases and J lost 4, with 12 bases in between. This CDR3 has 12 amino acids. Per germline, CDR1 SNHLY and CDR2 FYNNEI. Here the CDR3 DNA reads TGTGCCTCTGGTGGGGTAAATCAGCCCCAGCATTTT. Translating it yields CASGGVNQPQHF.

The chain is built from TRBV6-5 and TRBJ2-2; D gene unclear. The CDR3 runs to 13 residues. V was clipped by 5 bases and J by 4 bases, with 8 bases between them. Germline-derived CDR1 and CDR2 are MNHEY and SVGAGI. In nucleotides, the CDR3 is TGTGCCAGCAGTCTCTTCATCACCGGGGAGCTGTTTTTT. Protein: CASSLFITGELFF.

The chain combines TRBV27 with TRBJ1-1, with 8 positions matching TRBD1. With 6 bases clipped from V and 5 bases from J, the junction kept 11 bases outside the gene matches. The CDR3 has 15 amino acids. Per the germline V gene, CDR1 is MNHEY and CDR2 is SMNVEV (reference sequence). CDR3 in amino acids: CASSTGTGRMTEAFF. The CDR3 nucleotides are TGTGCCAGCAGCACCGGGACAGGTCGGATGACTGAAGCTTTCTTT.

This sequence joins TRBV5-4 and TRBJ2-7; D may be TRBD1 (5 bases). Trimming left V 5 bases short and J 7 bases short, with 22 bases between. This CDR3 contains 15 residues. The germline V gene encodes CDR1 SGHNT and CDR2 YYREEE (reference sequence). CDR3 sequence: CASRSAGSADGEQYF. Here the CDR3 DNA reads TGTGCCAGCAGGAGTGCAGGGTCGGCGGACGGGGAGCAGTACTTC. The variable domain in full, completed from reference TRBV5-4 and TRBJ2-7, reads ETGVTQSPTHLIKTRGQQVTLRCSSQSGHNTVSWYQQALGQGPQFIFQYYREEENGRGNFPPRFSGLQFPNYSSELNVNALELDDSALYLCASRSAGSADGEQYFGPGTRLTVT.

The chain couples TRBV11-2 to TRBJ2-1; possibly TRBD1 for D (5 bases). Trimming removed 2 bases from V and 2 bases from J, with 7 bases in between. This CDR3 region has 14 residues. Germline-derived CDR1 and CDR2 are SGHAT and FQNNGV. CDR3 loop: CASSLSRAYNEQFF. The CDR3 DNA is TGTGCCAGCAGCTTATCCAGGGCCTACAATGAGCAGTTCTTC. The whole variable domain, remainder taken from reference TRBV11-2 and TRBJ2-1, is EAGVAQSPRYKIIEKRQSVAFWCNPISGHATLYWYQQILGQGPKLLIQFQNNGVVDDSQLPKDRFSAERLKGVDSTLKIQPAKLEDSAVYLCASSLSRAYNEQFFGPGTRLTVL.

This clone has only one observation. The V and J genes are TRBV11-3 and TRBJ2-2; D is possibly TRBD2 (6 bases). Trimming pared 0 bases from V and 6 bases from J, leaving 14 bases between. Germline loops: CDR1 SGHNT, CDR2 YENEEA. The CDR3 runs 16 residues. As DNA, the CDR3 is TGTGCCAGCAGCTTAGACCCCCAGGAGGGGTCCGGGGAGCTGTTTTTT. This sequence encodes CASSLDPQEGSGELFF.

This chain's CDR3 is CASSLRGVGLAEAFF. In DNA form, the CDR3 reads TGTGCCAGCAGTTTACGAGGGGTCGGACTTGCTGAAGCTTTCTTT. The V and J genes are TRBV27 and TRBJ1-1, with D maybe TRBD1 (5 bases). Germline V gene data show CDR1 as MNHEY and CDR2 as SMNVEV (reference sequence). The V end lost 2 bases, the J end lost 6 bases, and 16 bases lay between the germline ends. The CDR3 runs 15 residues.

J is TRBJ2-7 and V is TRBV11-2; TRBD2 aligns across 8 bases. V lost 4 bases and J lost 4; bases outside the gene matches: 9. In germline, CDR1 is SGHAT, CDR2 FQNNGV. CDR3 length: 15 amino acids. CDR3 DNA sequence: TGTGCCAGCAGCTATTCTCGAGCGGGAGAGTACGAGCAGTACTTC. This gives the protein CASSYSRAGEYEQYF.

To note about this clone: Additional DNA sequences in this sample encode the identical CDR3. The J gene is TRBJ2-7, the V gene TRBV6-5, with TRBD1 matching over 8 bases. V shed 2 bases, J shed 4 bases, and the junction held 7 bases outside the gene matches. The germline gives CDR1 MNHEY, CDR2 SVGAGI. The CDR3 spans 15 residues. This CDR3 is CASSYGAGGWYEQYF. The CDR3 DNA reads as TGTGCCAGCAGTTACGGCGCAGGGGGCTGGTACGAGCAGTACTTC.

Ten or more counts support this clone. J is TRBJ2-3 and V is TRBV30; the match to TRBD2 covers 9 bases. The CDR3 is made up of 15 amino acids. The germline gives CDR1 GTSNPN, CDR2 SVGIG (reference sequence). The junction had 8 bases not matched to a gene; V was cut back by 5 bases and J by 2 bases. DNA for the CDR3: TGTGCCTGGGAGGGAGCGGGGGGCCTCACAGATACGCAGTATTTT. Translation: CAWEGAGGLTDTQYF.